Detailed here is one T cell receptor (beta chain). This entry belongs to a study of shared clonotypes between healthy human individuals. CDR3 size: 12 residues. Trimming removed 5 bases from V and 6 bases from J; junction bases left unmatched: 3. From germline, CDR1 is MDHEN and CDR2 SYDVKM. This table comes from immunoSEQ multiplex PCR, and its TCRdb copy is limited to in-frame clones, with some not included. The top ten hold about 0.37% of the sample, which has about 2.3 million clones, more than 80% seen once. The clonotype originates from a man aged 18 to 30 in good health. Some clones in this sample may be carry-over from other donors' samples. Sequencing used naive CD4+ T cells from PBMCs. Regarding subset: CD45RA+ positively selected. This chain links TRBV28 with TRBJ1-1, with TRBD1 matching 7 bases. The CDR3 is CASSPQGAEAFF. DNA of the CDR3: TGTGCCAGCAGTCCCCAGGGGGCTGAAGCTTTCTTT.